This TCR beta chain was sequenced during a study of early T cells in non-severe SARS-CoV-2 infection. For the study at large: Bulk RNA from unsorted whole blood was sequenced; chains were unpaired.

The CDR3 spans 16 residues. Trimming at V came to 4 bases and at J to 2 bases, leaving 9 bases not matched to a gene. Germline CDR1 is SGDLS and CDR2 is YYNGEE. In regard to this clonotype: Its specificity is not known.

Researchers attached unique molecular identifiers to individual cDNA molecules. TCRdb fed the 5' RACE reads into MiXCR, producing one record per CDR3 protein. The sample contains approximately 50,000 distinct CDR3 sequences, about a tenth of which appear only once. General study findings and limits: Clonotype matching in VDJdb favored anti-spike CD8 responses and did not capture private and CD4 specificities.

Specimen: whole blood. This chain connects TRBV9 to TRBJ2-5; 9 nucleotides agree with TRBD2. The TCR was taken from an adult who was a healthcare worker with PCR-confirmed SARS-CoV-2 infection or an uninfected control (not recorded which). The DNA for the CDR3 is TGTGCCAGCAGCCCCGACCGACTAGCGGTGCAAGAGACCCAGTACTTC. Its protein is CASSPDRLAVQETQYF.